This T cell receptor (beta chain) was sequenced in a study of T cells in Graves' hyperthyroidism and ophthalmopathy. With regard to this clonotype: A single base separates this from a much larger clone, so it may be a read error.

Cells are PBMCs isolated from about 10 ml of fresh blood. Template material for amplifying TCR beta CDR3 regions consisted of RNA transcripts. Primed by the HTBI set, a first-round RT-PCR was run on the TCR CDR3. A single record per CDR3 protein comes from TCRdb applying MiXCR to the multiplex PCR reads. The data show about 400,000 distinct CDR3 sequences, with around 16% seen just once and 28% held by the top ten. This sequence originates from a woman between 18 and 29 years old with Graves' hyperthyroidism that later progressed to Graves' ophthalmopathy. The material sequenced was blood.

CDR3 bases: TGTGCCAGCAGCTTAGTCGTAGGCAATCAGCCCCAGCATTTT. Its translation: CASSLVVGNQPQHF. The chain joins TRBV7-8 to TRBJ1-5; D ambiguous. V was shortened by 1 base and J by 2 bases, with 6 bases between the two germline ends. Germline V CDR1 and CDR2: SGHVS, FQNEAQ. The CDR3 spans 14 residues.